The 23 T cell receptor beta chains listed next were all sequenced from one sample in a study of blood T cell repertoires in COVID-19 (dated by TCRdb to 2020 to 2022). Library prep was done by the immunoSEQ multiplex PCR assay. TCRdb retrieved this table from immuneACCESS and kept in-frame rearrangements only. Not all clones are present; in checked studies, unresolved V genes account for under half, and no reason is known for the remainder. The sample table contains 200,000 to 250,000 clones; only one count was recorded for roughly 86% of them. The ten largest clones capture about 3% of the sample. The sequenced material came from peripheral blood. The source of these receptors is a young woman who had recovered from COVID-19.

This chain links TRBV10-3 with TRBJ1-2; TRBD1 aligns across 11 bases. After removal of 3 bases from V and 4 bases from J, the junction contained 10 bases not matched to a gene. Germline assignment: CDR1 ENHRY and CDR2 SYGVKD. The CDR3 is 17 residues long. For the CDR3, the DNA is TGTGCCATCAGTGACTCCTACGGACAGGGGGCGGGCTATGGCTACACCTTC. Protein product: CAISDSYGQGAGYGYTF.

This clone was observed once. The rearrangement joins TRBV7-2 to TRBJ2-1, with 8 bases identical to TRBD1. V trimming: 1 base; J trimming: 9 bases; junction bases outside the gene matches: 8. CDR3 length equals 15 residues. CDR1 and CDR2 from the germline V gene are SGHTA and FQGNSA. The CDR3 nucleotides are TGTGCCAGCAGCTTAGTACAGGGGGGCCTTGGTGAGCAGTTCTTC. Translated: CASSLVQGGLGEQFF.

V usage is TRBV28 and J usage is TRBJ1-4, with TRBD1 as a possible D gene (6 bases). The CDR3 runs 12 residues. The germline V gene encodes CDR1 MDHEN and CDR2 SYDVKM. V was cut by 8 bases and J by 8 bases, with 12 bases left in between. As DNA, the CDR3 is TGTGCCAGCGAACGGGGGGGCGAAAAACTGTTTTTT. This sequence encodes CASERGGEKLFF.

The chain recombines TRBV19 with TRBJ1-6; D is perhaps TRBD1 (5 bases). CDR1 is LNHDA and CDR2 is SQIVND in the germline V gene (reference sequence). The CDR3 loop spans 17 amino acids. V shed 3 bases and J shed 8 bases, with 20 bases lying between them. The chain's CDR3 is CASSIGRESFGDSPLHF. In nucleotides, the CDR3 is TGTGCCAGTAGTATCGGCAGGGAATCTTTTGGTGATTCACCCCTCCACTTT.

J is TRBJ2-7 and V is TRBV10-3; 8 bases fit TRBD1. Trimming removed 11 bases from V and 3 bases from J; junction bases left unmatched: 6. This CDR3 region has 12 residues. Looked up from germline, CDR1 is ENHRY and CDR2 is SYGVKD. The CDR3 DNA reads TGTGCCTTCCATACAGGGGGCTACGAGCAGTACTTC. It yields the protein CAFHTGGYEQYF.

The rearrangement links TRBV30 to TRBJ1-6; 8 nucleotides match TRBD1. The CDR3 is made up of 14 amino acids. CDR1 GTSNPN and CDR2 SVGIG come from the germline V gene (reference sequence). The trim removed 4 bases at V and 8 bases at J, leaving 7 bases unmatched. DNA of the CDR3: TGTGCCTGGACCACCGGGACAGGTTATTCACCCCTCCACTTT. Its protein is CAWTTGTGYSPLHF. The whole variable domain, filled in from reference TRBV30 and TRBJ1-6, reads SQTIHQWPATLVQPVGSPLSLECTVEGTSNPNLYWYRQAAGRGLQLLFYSVGIGQISSEVPQNLSASRPQDRQFILSSKKLLLSDSGFYLCAWTTGTGYSPLHFGNGTRLTVT.

The CDR3 here is CSASASGAPGGTDTQYF. The DNA for the CDR3 is TGCAGTGCTAGTGCTAGCGGGGCCCCAGGGGGGACAGATACGCAGTATTTT. The chain recombines TRBV20-1 with TRBJ2-3; 9 nucleotides line up with TRBD2. The CDR3 has 17 amino acids. The V and J ends lost 3 bases and 3 bases, in that order; junction bases with no gene match: 13. CDR1 and CDR2 (germline): DFQATT, SNEGSKA (reference sequence).

The chain employs TRBV4-1 and TRBJ2-5, with 12 nucleotides matching TRBD2. The germline V gene encodes CDR1 MGHRA and CDR2 YSYEKL. CDR3 length: 17 residues. V lost 1 base, J lost 3 bases, and 6 bases stayed unmatched. CDR3 amino acids: CASSQVLGLAGEETQYF. The DNA of the CDR3 is TGCGCCAGCAGCCAAGTGTTGGGACTAGCGGGTGAAGAGACCCAGTACTTC.

The J gene is TRBJ2-3, the V gene TRBV14, with TRBD1 as a possible D gene (6 bases). The germline V gene encodes CDR1 SGHDN and CDR2 FVKESK. Trimming pared 4 bases from V and 1 base from J, leaving 15 bases between. The length of the CDR3 is 16 residues. In DNA, the CDR3 is TGTGCCAGCAGCCCCTGGGGGCGGAGCGGCACAGATACGCAGTATTTT. Its translation: CASSPWGRSGTDTQYF. Together with reference TRBV14 and TRBJ2-3, the CDR3 gives the full variable domain: EAGVTQFPSHSVIEKGQTVTLRCDPISGHDNLYWYRRVMGKEIKFLLHFVKESKQDESGMPNNRFLAERTGGTYSTLKVQPAELEDSGVYFCASSPWGRSGTDTQYFGPGTRLTVL.

V gene TRBV6-5 combines with J gene TRBJ2-7; 8 bases fit TRBD2. Germline CDR1 MNHEY, CDR2 SVGAGI. J lost 6 bases, V lost 7 bases, and 11 bases had no gene match. The CDR3 has 14 residues. The CDR3 reads CASTPPGGGLEQYF. Here the CDR3 DNA reads TGTGCCAGCACCCCCCCGGGAGGGGGGCTCGAGCAGTACTTC.

J is TRBJ2-2 and V is TRBV5-4; the match to TRBD2 covers 8 bases. The CDR3 covers 16 residues. The germline gives CDR1 SGHNT, CDR2 YYREEE (reference sequence). After removal of 2 bases from V and 1 base from J, the junction contained 4 bases not matched to a gene. This chain's CDR3 is CASSFGSGVNTGELFF. CDR3 bases: TGTGCCAGCAGCTTCGGTAGCGGGGTGAACACCGGGGAGCTGTTTTTT.

The chain joins TRBV5-6 to TRBJ2-1, with D unresolved. The CDR3 is 12 residues long. CDR1 is SGHDT and CDR2 is YYEEEE in the germline V gene. Trimming took 2 bases from V and 8 from J, leaving 8 bases between them. Here the CDR3 DNA reads TGTGCCAGCAGCTTTTTATTCGATGAGCAGTTCTTC. It is translated as CASSFLFDEQFF.

This clone occurred a few times. This sample also contains other DNA sequences that code for the same CDR3. The V and J genes are TRBV19 and TRBJ1-5, with TRBD1 identical over 8 bases. With V trimmed by 4 bases and J by 0 bases, 5 bases remained unmatched. This CDR3 has 16 residues. Germline V gives CDR1 LNHDA, CDR2 SQIVND (reference sequence). CDR3 DNA: TGTGCCAGTAGTACCACAGGGGGGGGTAGCAATCAGCCCCAGCATTTT. It translates to CASSTTGGGSNQPQHF.

This clone showed up just a few times. This chain connects TRBV5-1 to TRBJ1-3; D not certain. Trimming stripped 6 bases from V and 0 bases from J, with 7 bases between. Germline lookup yields CDR1 SGHRS and CDR2 YFSETQ. The CDR3 spans 13 residues. This CDR3 is CASTENSGNTIYF. The CDR3 DNA follows: TGCGCCAGCACCGAGAACTCTGGAAACACCATATATTTT.

In its sample, this clone was seen a few times. The gene calls are TRBV10-3 and TRBJ1-6; 7 bases are shared with TRBD1. V shed 10 bases and J 5 bases; nucleotides not matched to a gene: 11. Germline loops: CDR1 ENHRY, CDR2 SYGVKD. CDR3 length: 15 residues. CDR3 region: CATNRGRADNSPLHF. As DNA, the CDR3 is TGTGCCACAAACAGGGGAAGGGCAGATAATTCACCCCTCCACTTT.

The chain recombines TRBV5-4 with TRBJ2-1; 7 nucleotides line up with TRBD1. CDR3 length: 15 residues. The junction had 4 bases not matched to a gene; V was cut back by 4 bases and J by 0 bases. The germline V gene has CDR1 SGHNT and CDR2 YYREEE (reference sequence). The CDR3 DNA reads as TGTGCCAGCAGCCGGGACAGCACCTCCTACAATGAGCAGTTCTTC. Its protein is CASSRDSTSYNEQFF.

A single count supports this clone. The CDR3 reads CASSVTGATQTQYF. As DNA, the CDR3 is TGTGCCAGCAGCGTAACGGGTGCAACGCAGACCCAGTACTTC. The genes are TRBV9 and TRBJ2-5, with no clear D. V gave up 1 base and J gave up 6 bases, with 13 bases separating them. The CDR3 runs to 14 residues. Germline assignment: CDR1 SGDLS and CDR2 YYNGEE. Full variable domain (missing parts from reference TRBV9 and TRBJ2-5): DSGVTQTPKHLITATGQRVTLRCSPRSGDLSVYWYQQSLDQGLQFLIQYYNGEERAKGNILERFSAQQFPDLHSELNLSSLELGDSALYFCASSVTGATQTQYFGPGTRLLVL.

In its sample, this clone was seen once. The rearrangement links TRBV18 to TRBJ2-1; maybe TRBD1 (6 bases). This CDR3 is built from 17 residues. Germline-derived CDR1 and CDR2 are KGHSH and LQKENI. Deletions cut 6 bases from V and 2 bases from J, with 20 bases between. CDR3 protein: CASSPSMGPGAYNEQFF. The CDR3 nucleotides are TGTGCCAGCTCCCCTTCTATGGGGCCAGGGGCCTACAATGAGCAGTTCTTC. Combining the CDR3 with reference TRBV18 and TRBJ2-1 gives the whole variable domain NAGVMQNPRHLVRRRGQEARLRCSPMKGHSHVYWYRQLPEEGLKFMVYLQKENIIDESGMPKERFSAEFPKEGPSILRIQQVVRGDSAAYFCASSPSMGPGAYNEQFFGPGTRLTVL.

The chain couples TRBV6-1 to TRBJ1-3; D is unclear. The V end was cut by 3 bases, the J end by 4 bases, with 4 bases between. There are 12 residues in the CDR3. The V gene's germline CDR1 is MNHNS and CDR2 SASEGT. Here the CDR3 reads CASSEAGNTIYF. Written as DNA, the CDR3 is TGTGCCAGCAGTGAGGCCGGAAACACCATATATTTT.

The chain has TRBV19 and TRBJ1-2, with D possibly being TRBD1 (5 bases). V shed 9 bases and J shed 7 bases, with 18 bases lying between them. Germline assignment: CDR1 LNHDA and CDR2 SQIVND (reference sequence). The CDR3 totals 13 residues. This CDR3 reads CASLLLGGSGYTF. The CDR3, as DNA: TGTGCCAGCCTACTCTTGGGGGGAAGTGGCTACACCTTC.

Comments on this clone: Other DNA sequences within the sample encode an identical CDR3. V is TRBV7-2 and J is TRBJ2-7; 8 bases agree with TRBD1. The V gene end was trimmed by 4 bases and the J gene end by 4 bases; junction bases not matched to a gene: 6. This CDR3 spans 14 amino acids. Germline V gene sequence: CDR1 SGHTA, CDR2 FQGNSA. The chain's CDR3 is CASSSDRVSYEQYF. CDR3 DNA sequence: TGTGCCAGCAGCTCGGACAGGGTTTCGTACGAGCAGTACTTC.

V gene TRBV5-1 combines with J gene TRBJ2-5, with TRBD2 matching over 8 bases. CDR1 SGHRS and CDR2 YFSETQ come from the germline V gene. The CDR3 contains 15 residues. Germline trimming cut 4 bases from V and 1 base from J; bases unmatched to any gene: 6. The CDR3 DNA reads TGCGCCAGCAGCGGGGAGCGGGGGATCCAAGAGACCCAGTACTTC. It yields the protein CASSGERGIQETQYF.

This sequence joins TRBV12-5 and TRBJ2-1, with D hard to call. Germline V CDR1 and CDR2: LGHNT, FRNRAP. The CDR3 length is 13 residues. V was trimmed by 4 bases and J by 4 bases, leaving 8 bases between them. The DNA of the CDR3 is TGTGCTAGTGGTTATGACACTTACAATGAGCAGTTCTTC. It specifies CASGYDTYNEQFF.